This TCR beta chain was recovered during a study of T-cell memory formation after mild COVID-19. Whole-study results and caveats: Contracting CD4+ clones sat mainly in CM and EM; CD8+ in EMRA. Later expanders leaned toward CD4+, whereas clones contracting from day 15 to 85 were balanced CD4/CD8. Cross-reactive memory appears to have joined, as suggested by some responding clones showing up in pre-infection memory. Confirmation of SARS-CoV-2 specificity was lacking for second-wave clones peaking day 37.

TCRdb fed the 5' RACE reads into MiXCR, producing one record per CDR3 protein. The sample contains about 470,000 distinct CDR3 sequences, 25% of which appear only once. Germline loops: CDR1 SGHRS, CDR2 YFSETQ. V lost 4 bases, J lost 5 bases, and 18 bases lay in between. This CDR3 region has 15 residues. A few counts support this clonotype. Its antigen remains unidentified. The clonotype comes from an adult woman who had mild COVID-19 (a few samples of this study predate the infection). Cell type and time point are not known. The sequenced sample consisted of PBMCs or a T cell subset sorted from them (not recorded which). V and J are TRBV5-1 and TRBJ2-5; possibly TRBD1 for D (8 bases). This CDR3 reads CASSGSDRGGETQYF. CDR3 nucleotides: TGCGCCAGCAGCGGGAGCGACAGGGGAGGGGAGACCCAGTACTTC.